This is a list of T cell receptor beta chains from one sample in a study of T-cell reconstitution after alpha-beta-depleted transplantation in children. Using its own MiXCR run on the PCR reads, TCRdb lists one record per CDR3 protein. The sample includes about 600,000 distinct CDR3 sequences, roughly 23% of them seen just once. The sample was PBMCs, mostly from graft donor cells, taken 360 days after TCRalphabeta/CD19-depleted stem cell transplant. These receptors were obtained from a boy younger than two who had a stem cell transplant for acute myeloid leukemia, so the T cells may come from the graft donor. The CDR3 runs from the conserved cysteine through the conserved F or W. The D gene is left open where the match is weak. Clone sizes are given selectively: once, few, many, or a class where the clone is expanded.

V	size	J	D	CDR3	DNA
TRBV6-5	few	TRBJ2-3	TRBD1	CASSYSLGQGTDTQYF	TGTGCCAGCAGTTACTCGCTCGGACAGGGCACAGATACGCAGTATTTT
TRBV6-2/TRBV6-3	.	TRBJ2-5	.	CASSGLRGTQQETQYF	TGTGCCAGCTCCGGGCTCAGGGGCACCCAACAAGAGACCCAGTACTTC
TRBV20-1	.	TRBJ1-5	.	CSASIYSNQPQHF	TGCAGTGCTAGTATATATAGCAATCAGCCCCAGCATTTT
TRBV10-3	few	TRBJ2-1	TRBD2	CAISDSGGGDEQFF	TGTGCCATCAGTGATAGCGGGGGGGGAGATGAGCAGTTCTTC
TRBV6-1	.	TRBJ1-2	TRBD1	CASRGGQVGQRYGYTF	TGTGCCAGCAGAGGAGGACAGGTCGGACAGCGCTATGGCTACACCTTC
TRBV12-3/TRBV12-4	.	TRBJ2-3	.	CASSFWGDGHTDTQYF	TGTGCCAGCAGTTTCTGGGGGGACGGACACACAGATACGCAGTATTTT
TRBV20-1	few	TRBJ2-5	TRBD2	CSAPRGSGTLRGETQYF	TGCAGTGCCCCCCGGGGTAGCGGGACTCTCCGGGGGGAGACCCAGTACTTC
TRBV6-5	.	TRBJ2-7	.	CASSYRQGYEQYF	TGTGCCAGCAGTTACCGGCAGGGCTACGAGCAGTACTTC
TRBV7-2	.	TRBJ2-2	.	CASSSGHMNTGELFF	TGTGCCAGCAGCTCTGGACATATGAACACCGGGGAGCTGTTTTTT
TRBV24-1	few	TRBJ2-3	TRBD1	CATSDQTGESTDTQYF	TGTGCCACCAGTGACCAGACAGGGGAAAGCACAGATACGCAGTATTTT
TRBV12-3/TRBV12-4	.	TRBJ1-5	.	CASSFEGKQPQHF	TGTGCCAGCAGTTTCGAAGGGAAGCAGCCCCAGCATTTT
TRBV12-3/TRBV12-4	many	TRBJ1-2	.	CASSLGPTYGYTF	TGTGCCAGCAGCCTGGGACCGACCTATGGCTACACCTTC
TRBV7-9	.	TRBJ2-1	.	CASSSPSTVEVF	TGTGCCAGCAGCTCCCCATCCACGGTAGAGGTCTTC
TRBV11-1	.	TRBJ2-2	.	CASSLYYGVSLSFGELFF	TGTGCCAGCAGCCTTTATTACGGTGTCAGCCTTAGTTTCGGGGAGCTGTTTTTT
TRBV15	few	TRBJ2-7	.	CATSRDRVREQYF	TGTGCCACCAGCAGAGATCGCGTGCGCGAGCAGTACTTC
TRBV29-1	many	TRBJ2-5	.	CSVLPGLETQYF	TGCAGCGTTCTCCCAGGCTTGGAGACCCAGTACTTC
TRBV7-6	.	TRBJ2-5	TRBD2	CASRSGGGPQETQYF	TGTGCCAGCAGGTCCGGGGGGGGCCCCCAAGAGACCCAGTACTTC
TRBV11-2	.	TRBJ2-3	.	CASSPPLGRARESDTQYF	TGTGCCAGCAGTCCCCCGCTGGGCAGGGCGAGGGAGTCAGATACGCAGTATTTT
TRBV20-1	.	TRBJ1-3	.	CSARDLLGRAGNTIYF	TGCAGTGCTAGAGATCTTTTGGGCAGGGCTGGAAACACCATATATTTT
TRBV15	few	TRBJ2-7	TRBD2	CATSRAGRALTYEQYF	TGTGCCACCAGCAGGGCGGGGAGGGCCCTCACCTACGAGCAGTACTTC
TRBV20-1	few	TRBJ2-3	.	CSASHLARWVDTQYF	TGCAGTGCTAGTCATCTAGCGCGTTGGGTGGATACGCAGTATTTT
TRBV12-3/TRBV12-4	.	TRBJ2-3	.	CASSPHGGIYTQYF	TGTGCCAGCAGTCCTCATGGGGGCATATATACGCAGTATTTT
TRBV7-2	.	TRBJ1-5	.	CASSLDANQPQHF	TGTGCCAGCAGCTTAGACGCTAATCAGCCCCAGCATTTT
TRBV10-2	few	TRBJ2-3	TRBD2	CASSEAGGRTDTQYF	TGCGCCAGCAGTGAAGCGGGGGGGCGAACAGATACGCAGTATTTT
TRBV15	few	TRBJ2-6	.	CATSRDQGLGANVLTF	TGTGCCACCAGCAGAGATCAGGGGCTTGGGGCCAACGTCCTGACTTTC
TRBV4-2	many	TRBJ2-5	TRBD2	CASSLRAGLAGVQETQYF	TGTGCCAGCAGCCTCCGAGCGGGACTAGCGGGGGTGCAAGAGACCCAGTACTTC
TRBV10-2	.	TRBJ2-1	TRBD2	CASDQRGGYNEQFF	TGCGCCAGCGATCAGCGGGGGGGCTACAATGAGCAGTTCTTC
TRBV20-1	.	TRBJ2-7	TRBD2	CSGRGRAYEQYF	TGCAGTGGGCGGGGGAGGGCCTACGAGCAGTACTTC
TRBV27	.	TRBJ1-1	.	CASRDGGHTEAFF	TGTGCCAGCAGGGACGGGGGGCACACTGAAGCTTTCTTT
TRBV7-2	few	TRBJ2-3	TRBD2	CASSPDGTSFGDTQYF	TGTGCCAGCAGCCCCGACGGGACTAGCTTCGGAGATACGCAGTATTTT
TRBV7-2	few	TRBJ2-7	.	CASSLAGSDEQYF	TGTGCCAGCAGCTTAGCCGGTTCGGACGAGCAGTACTTC
TRBV9	few	TRBJ2-2	.	CASSVTEANTGELFF	TGTGCCAGCAGCGTGACGGAAGCGAACACCGGGGAGCTGTTTTTT
TRBV12-5	.	TRBJ2-2	.	CASGPGQNTGELFF	TGTGCTAGTGGTCCGGGACAGAACACCGGGGAGCTGTTTTTT
TRBV20-1	many	TRBJ2-1	TRBD1	CSAKGDRISYNEQFF	TGCAGTGCTAAAGGGGACAGGATCTCCTACAATGAGCAGTTCTTC
TRBV7-2	many	TRBJ2-3	.	CASSLRRLSTDTQYF	TGTGCCAGCAGCTTGAGGCGGTTAAGCACAGATACGCAGTATTTT
TRBV11-3	.	TRBJ2-7	.	CASSSKRGSPYEQYF	TGTGCCAGCAGCTCTAAACGGGGGAGTCCTTACGAGCAGTACTTC
TRBV27	once	TRBJ2-1	.	CASSLTGLPNNEQFF	TGTGCCAGCAGTTTAACAGGACTCCCTAACAATGAGCAGTTCTTC
TRBV4-1	many	TRBJ1-1	TRBD1	CASSHLGTDTEAFF	TGCGCCAGCAGCCACCTAGGGACAGACACTGAAGCTTTCTTT
TRBV24-1	.	TRBJ2-7	.	CATSDLKGRYEQYF	TGTGCCACCAGTGATTTGAAGGGGCGGTACGAGCAGTACTTC
TRBV20-1	few	TRBJ2-7	.	CSARDYTGPNYEQYF	TGCAGTGCTAGAGATTATACAGGGCCAAATTACGAGCAGTACTTC
TRBV6-2/TRBV6-3	.	TRBJ1-5	.	CASSPLIGTGTGNQPQHF	TGTGCCAGCAGTCCATTGATCGGGACGGGAACGGGTAATCAGCCCCAGCATTTT
TRBV12-3/TRBV12-4	.	TRBJ2-5	.	CASTWGLQETQYF	TGTGCCAGCACCTGGGGACTTCAAGAGACCCAGTACTTC